What follows are 21 T cell receptor beta chains derived from one specimen sequenced in a study of T cell responses to AZD1222 COVID-19 vaccine. Some clones are missing from TCRdb's copy, which holds only in-frame ones; the method was immunoSEQ multiplex PCR. Of about 100,000 clones listed, 85% to 90% are singletons. This material consisted of peripheral blood, taken on day 0 of AZD1222 vaccination. The receptors derive from an adult in good health.

The rearrangement links TRBV12-5 to TRBJ2-7, with 7 bases lining up with TRBD2. The CDR3 covers 17 residues. In germline, CDR1 is LGHNT, CDR2 FRNRAP. V lost 3 bases, J lost 6 bases, and 17 bases stayed unmatched. The CDR3 coding sequence is TGTGCTAGTGGTTTTGCCGCGGGGGAGCCTCTTAGGGGCGAGCAGTACTTC. It translates to CASGFAAGEPLRGEQYF.

A single count supports this clone. The chain employs TRBV3-1 (or the pseudogene TRBV3-2) and TRBJ1-1, with D tentatively TRBD1 (6 bases). V was clipped by 5 bases and J by 7 bases, with 14 bases between them. This CDR3 is built from 13 residues. Germline assignment: CDR1 LGHDT and CDR2 YNNKEL (reference sequence). CDR3 sequence (DNA): TGTGCCAGCAGCTACTCCGGGACAAGTGAAGCTTTCTTT. It is translated as CASSYSGTSEAFF.

This chain links TRBV29-1 with TRBJ1-5; D is perhaps TRBD1 (5 bases). The germline V gene encodes CDR1 SQVTM and CDR2 ANQGSEA. The CDR3 spans 13 residues. The V end lost 4 bases, the J end lost 5 bases, and 12 bases lay between the germline ends. The CDR3 DNA reads as TGCAGCGTTGGAGAGACAGACGATCAGCCCCAGCATTTT. This encodes CSVGETDDQPQHF.

The rearrangement joins TRBV19 to TRBJ1-4; D remains ambiguous. Germline CDR1 is LNHDA and CDR2 is SQIVND (reference sequence). CDR3 size: 12 residues. With 5 bases removed from V and 6 bases from J, the gap between germline ends came to 7 bases. This CDR3 reads CASSVIDEKLFF. The CDR3 DNA sequence: TGTGCCAGTAGTGTAATCGATGAAAAACTGTTTTTT. The variable domain in full, completed from reference TRBV19 and TRBJ1-4, reads DGGITQSPKYLFRKEGQNVTLSCEQNLNHDAMYWYRQDPGQGLRLIYYSQIVNDFQKGDIAEGYSVSREKKESFPLTVTSAQKNPTAFYLCASSVIDEKLFFGSGTQLSVL.

The rearrangement joins TRBV5-4 to TRBJ2-3, with D possibly TRBD1 on 5 matching bases. Germline-derived CDR1 and CDR2 are SGHNT and YYREEE (reference sequence). Between the trimmed V and J ends, which lost 5 bases and 0 bases, there was a span of 16 bases. The CDR3 is 16 amino acids. The CDR3 bases are TGTGCCAGCAGGCTTGACAGCCGCTCTAGCACAGATACGCAGTATTTT. Translated: CASRLDSRSSTDTQYF.

Comment on this clone: In the same sample, other DNA sequences code for this CDR3. The genes are TRBV10-3 and TRBJ1-1; the D is unclear. Germline V gene lookup returns CDR1 ENHRY and CDR2 SYGVKD. The length of the CDR3 is 13 residues. V was cut by 3 bases and J by 1 base, with 6 bases left in between. The CDR3 is CAISDGRNTEAFF. CDR3 DNA: TGTGCCATCAGTGATGGACGGAACACTGAAGCTTTCTTT.

The V gene is TRBV11-3, the J gene TRBJ2-4, with D uncertain. CDR3 length: 14 residues. Between the trimmed V and J ends, which lost 1 base and 2 bases, there was a span of 6 bases. The germline V gene encodes CDR1 SGHNT and CDR2 YENEEA. The chain's CDR3 is CASSLAGSKNIQYF. Written as DNA, the CDR3 is TGTGCCAGCAGCTTAGCTGGGTCCAAAAACATTCAGTACTTC.

This chain links TRBV19 with TRBJ2-4; 8 nucleotides align to TRBD1. The V and J ends lost 0 bases and 0 bases, in that order; junction bases with no gene match: 13. The CDR3 extends over 20 amino acids. The germline gives CDR1 LNHDA, CDR2 SQIVND (reference sequence). The chain's CDR3 is CASSIDRWTGRWIAKNIQYF. DNA for the CDR3: TGTGCCAGTAGTATAGATCGATGGACAGGGCGTTGGATAGCCAAAAACATTCAGTACTTC. Complete variable domain (other parts from reference TRBV19 and TRBJ2-4): DGGITQSPKYLFRKEGQNVTLSCEQNLNHDAMYWYRQDPGQGLRLIYYSQIVNDFQKGDIAEGYSVSREKKESFPLTVTSAQKNPTAFYLCASSIDRWTGRWIAKNIQYFGAGTRLSVL.

The V and J genes are TRBV7-9 and TRBJ2-7; no reliable D call. Germline values: CDR1 SEHNR, CDR2 FQNEAQ (reference sequence). With 6 bases removed from V and 4 bases from J, the gap between germline ends came to 10 bases. The CDR3 is 12 residues long. CDR3 region: CASSRGIYEQYF. CDR3 DNA sequence: TGTGCCAGCAGTAGAGGAATTTACGAGCAGTACTTC.

CDR3 residues: CATSGAVSNTGELFF. As DNA, the CDR3 is TGTGCCACCAGTGGGGCAGTTTCGAACACCGGGGAGCTGTTTTTT. The chain combines TRBV24-1 with TRBJ2-2, with D unresolved. Germline CDR1 KGHDR, CDR2 SFDVKD. The CDR3 is 15 amino acids. Deletions cut 5 bases from V and 0 bases from J, with 9 bases between.

The J gene is TRBJ2-7, the V gene TRBV5-1; D is perhaps TRBD2 (5 bases). With 4 bases removed from V and 3 bases from J, the gap between germline ends came to 20 bases. CDR1 and CDR2 (germline): SGHRS, YFSETQ. The CDR3 has 16 amino acids. The DNA for the CDR3 is TGCGCCAGCAGCCCAGCAAGCGGTTATGCGGGCTACGAGCAGTACTTC. It encodes CASSPASGYAGYEQYF.

This clone was found once. The chain uses TRBV5-4 and TRBJ2-3; D is possibly TRBD1 (6 bases). Trimming stripped 1 base from V and 0 bases from J, with 12 bases between. CDR3 length: 16 residues. Germline V gene lookup returns CDR1 SGHNT and CDR2 YYREEE (reference sequence). CDR3 in amino acids: CASSLTRGASTDTQYF. CDR3 in DNA: TGTGCCAGCAGCTTGACCAGGGGCGCGAGCACAGATACGCAGTATTTT.

The chain uses TRBV28 and TRBJ1-4, with TRBD1 identical over 7 bases. Germline trimming cut 6 bases from V and 2 bases from J; bases unmatched to any gene: 15. The CDR3 has 18 amino acids. Looked up from germline, CDR1 is MDHEN and CDR2 is SYDVKM. The CDR3 reads CASSWGRQGRLTNEKLFF. The CDR3, as DNA: TGTGCCAGCAGCTGGGGCCGACAGGGAAGGTTGACTAATGAAAAACTGTTTTTT.

The rearrangement links TRBV28 to TRBJ2-3, with D unclear. Deletions cut 7 bases from V and 4 bases from J, with 15 bases between. There are 14 residues in the CDR3. Germline V gene lookup returns CDR1 MDHEN and CDR2 SYDVKM. The CDR3 region is CASKWGSSADTQYF. CDR3 coding DNA: TGTGCCAGCAAGTGGGGAAGTTCAGCAGATACGCAGTATTTT.

The rearrangement joins TRBV7-9 to TRBJ2-3; 11 bases line up with TRBD1. V trimming: 3 bases; J trimming: 2 bases; junction bases outside the gene matches: 7. The CDR3 loop spans 17 amino acids. Looked up from germline, CDR1 is SEHNR and CDR2 is FQNEAQ (reference sequence). In DNA form, the CDR3 reads TGTGCCAGCAGCTTCAGGACAGGGGGCGAGGACACAGATACGCAGTATTTT. Translated: CASSFRTGGEDTDTQYF.

This chain connects TRBV27 to TRBJ2-7; possibly TRBD1 or TRBD2 for D (7 bases each). The CDR3 runs to 15 residues. Trimming removed 6 bases from V and 5 bases from J, with 20 bases in between. Germline CDR1 is MNHEY and CDR2 is SMNVEV (reference sequence). The DNA for the CDR3 is TGTGCCAGCAGGGACTTAAACAGGGGAGGGCACGAGCAGTACTTC. Amino acids: CASRDLNRGGHEQYF.

This clone was counted only a few times. The chain joins TRBV3-1 (or the pseudogene TRBV3-2) to TRBJ2-2, with D hard to call. V lost 1 base to trimming and J lost 0 bases, with 9 bases between them. Germline CDR1 is LGHDT and CDR2 is YNNKEL (reference sequence). CDR3 length equals 16 residues. The CDR3 protein is CASSQVVSTNTGELFF. CDR3 nucleotides: TGTGCCAGCAGCCAAGTCGTAAGCACGAACACCGGGGAGCTGTTTTTT.

The chain has TRBV28 and TRBJ1-4; 7 bases agree with TRBD1. Germline CDR1 and CDR2: MDHEN and SYDVKM. The V gene end was trimmed by 8 bases and the J gene end by 11 bases; junction bases not matched to a gene: 14. The CDR3 runs 14 residues. The CDR3, as DNA: TGTGCCAGCCTGAGGGGGCAGGCGCCCTTTAAACTGTTTTTT. It codes for CASLRGQAPFKLFF.

The rearrangement joins TRBV10-2 to TRBJ2-2, with 11 nucleotides matching TRBD2. The J segment lost 4 bases and the V segment lost 6 bases, leaving 13 bases of the junction unmatched. Germline values: CDR1 WSHSY, CDR2 SAAADI. The CDR3 length is 18 residues. This CDR3 reads CASRASGTSGWGTGELFF. The DNA of the CDR3 is TGCGCCAGCAGAGCCTCCGGGACTAGCGGCTGGGGCACCGGGGAGCTGTTTTTT.

The sample holds a few counts of this clone. The chain joins TRBV5-1 to TRBJ1-4; TRBD1 matches 8 bases. V lost 2 bases and J lost 2; bases outside the gene matches: 2. The CDR3 consists of 15 residues. From germline, CDR1 is SGHRS and CDR2 YFSETQ. CDR3 bases: TGCGCCAGCAGCTTTCAGGGGGCCACTAATGAAAAACTGTTTTTT. Protein product: CASSFQGATNEKLFF.

This clone has a single count. This chain connects TRBV27 to TRBJ2-5; 7 nucleotides agree with TRBD2. CDR3 size: 12 residues. Germline V CDR1 and CDR2: MNHEY, SMNVEV (reference sequence). Trimming at V came to 6 bases and at J to 4 bases, leaving 2 bases not matched to a gene. Here the CDR3 reads CASRTSSETQYF. CDR3 nucleotides: TGTGCCAGCAGGACTAGCTCAGAGACCCAGTACTTC.